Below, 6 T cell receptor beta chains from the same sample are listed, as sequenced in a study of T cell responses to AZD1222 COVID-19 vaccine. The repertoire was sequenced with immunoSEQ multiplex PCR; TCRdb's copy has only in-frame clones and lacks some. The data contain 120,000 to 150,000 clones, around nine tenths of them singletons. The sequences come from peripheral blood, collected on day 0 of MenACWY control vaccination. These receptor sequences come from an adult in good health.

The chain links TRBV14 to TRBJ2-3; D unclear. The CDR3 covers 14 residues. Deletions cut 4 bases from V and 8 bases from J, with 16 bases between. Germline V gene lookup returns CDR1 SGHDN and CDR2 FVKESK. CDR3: CASSPIGLSGTQYF. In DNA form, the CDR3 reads TGTGCCAGCAGCCCAATAGGCCTCTCGGGTACGCAGTATTTT. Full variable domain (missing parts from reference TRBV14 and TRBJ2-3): EAGVTQFPSHSVIEKGQTVTLRCDPISGHDNLYWYRRVMGKEIKFLLHFVKESKQDESGMPNNRFLAERTGGTYSTLKVQPAELEDSGVYFCASSPIGLSGTQYFGPGTRLTVL.

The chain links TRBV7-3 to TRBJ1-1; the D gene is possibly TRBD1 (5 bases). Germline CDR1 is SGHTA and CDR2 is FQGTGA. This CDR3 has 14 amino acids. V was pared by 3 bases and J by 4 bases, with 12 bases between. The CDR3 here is CASSFGRGGTEAFF. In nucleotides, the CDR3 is TGTGCCAGCAGCTTCGGACGGGGCGGCACTGAAGCTTTCTTT.

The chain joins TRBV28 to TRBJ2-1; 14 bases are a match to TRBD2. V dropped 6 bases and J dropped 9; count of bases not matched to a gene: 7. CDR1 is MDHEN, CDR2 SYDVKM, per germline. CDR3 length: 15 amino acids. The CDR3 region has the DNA TGTGCCAGCAGACCCCCGGGACTAGCGGGAGTTGAGCAGTTCTTC. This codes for CASRPPGLAGVEQFF.

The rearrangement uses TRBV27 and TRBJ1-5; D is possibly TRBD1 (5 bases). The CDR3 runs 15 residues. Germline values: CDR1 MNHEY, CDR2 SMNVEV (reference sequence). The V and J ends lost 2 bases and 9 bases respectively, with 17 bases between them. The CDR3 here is CASSLTGSVVRPQHF. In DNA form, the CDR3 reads TGTGCCAGCAGTTTAACAGGTAGCGTTGTTCGGCCCCAGCATTTT.

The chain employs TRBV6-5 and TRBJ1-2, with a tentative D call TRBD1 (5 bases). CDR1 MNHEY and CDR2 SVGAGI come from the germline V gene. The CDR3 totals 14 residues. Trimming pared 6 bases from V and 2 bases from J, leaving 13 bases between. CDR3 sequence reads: CASSGRQSNYGYTF. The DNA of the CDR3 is TGTGCCAGCAGCGGCCGACAGTCAAACTATGGCTACACCTTC.

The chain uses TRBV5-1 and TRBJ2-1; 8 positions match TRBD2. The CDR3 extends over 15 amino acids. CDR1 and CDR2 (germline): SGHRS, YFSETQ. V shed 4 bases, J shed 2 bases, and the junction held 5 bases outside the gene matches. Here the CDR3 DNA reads TGCGCCAGCAGCGCTGGTAGCGGGGCCTACAATGAGCAGTTCTTC. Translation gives CASSAGSGAYNEQFF.